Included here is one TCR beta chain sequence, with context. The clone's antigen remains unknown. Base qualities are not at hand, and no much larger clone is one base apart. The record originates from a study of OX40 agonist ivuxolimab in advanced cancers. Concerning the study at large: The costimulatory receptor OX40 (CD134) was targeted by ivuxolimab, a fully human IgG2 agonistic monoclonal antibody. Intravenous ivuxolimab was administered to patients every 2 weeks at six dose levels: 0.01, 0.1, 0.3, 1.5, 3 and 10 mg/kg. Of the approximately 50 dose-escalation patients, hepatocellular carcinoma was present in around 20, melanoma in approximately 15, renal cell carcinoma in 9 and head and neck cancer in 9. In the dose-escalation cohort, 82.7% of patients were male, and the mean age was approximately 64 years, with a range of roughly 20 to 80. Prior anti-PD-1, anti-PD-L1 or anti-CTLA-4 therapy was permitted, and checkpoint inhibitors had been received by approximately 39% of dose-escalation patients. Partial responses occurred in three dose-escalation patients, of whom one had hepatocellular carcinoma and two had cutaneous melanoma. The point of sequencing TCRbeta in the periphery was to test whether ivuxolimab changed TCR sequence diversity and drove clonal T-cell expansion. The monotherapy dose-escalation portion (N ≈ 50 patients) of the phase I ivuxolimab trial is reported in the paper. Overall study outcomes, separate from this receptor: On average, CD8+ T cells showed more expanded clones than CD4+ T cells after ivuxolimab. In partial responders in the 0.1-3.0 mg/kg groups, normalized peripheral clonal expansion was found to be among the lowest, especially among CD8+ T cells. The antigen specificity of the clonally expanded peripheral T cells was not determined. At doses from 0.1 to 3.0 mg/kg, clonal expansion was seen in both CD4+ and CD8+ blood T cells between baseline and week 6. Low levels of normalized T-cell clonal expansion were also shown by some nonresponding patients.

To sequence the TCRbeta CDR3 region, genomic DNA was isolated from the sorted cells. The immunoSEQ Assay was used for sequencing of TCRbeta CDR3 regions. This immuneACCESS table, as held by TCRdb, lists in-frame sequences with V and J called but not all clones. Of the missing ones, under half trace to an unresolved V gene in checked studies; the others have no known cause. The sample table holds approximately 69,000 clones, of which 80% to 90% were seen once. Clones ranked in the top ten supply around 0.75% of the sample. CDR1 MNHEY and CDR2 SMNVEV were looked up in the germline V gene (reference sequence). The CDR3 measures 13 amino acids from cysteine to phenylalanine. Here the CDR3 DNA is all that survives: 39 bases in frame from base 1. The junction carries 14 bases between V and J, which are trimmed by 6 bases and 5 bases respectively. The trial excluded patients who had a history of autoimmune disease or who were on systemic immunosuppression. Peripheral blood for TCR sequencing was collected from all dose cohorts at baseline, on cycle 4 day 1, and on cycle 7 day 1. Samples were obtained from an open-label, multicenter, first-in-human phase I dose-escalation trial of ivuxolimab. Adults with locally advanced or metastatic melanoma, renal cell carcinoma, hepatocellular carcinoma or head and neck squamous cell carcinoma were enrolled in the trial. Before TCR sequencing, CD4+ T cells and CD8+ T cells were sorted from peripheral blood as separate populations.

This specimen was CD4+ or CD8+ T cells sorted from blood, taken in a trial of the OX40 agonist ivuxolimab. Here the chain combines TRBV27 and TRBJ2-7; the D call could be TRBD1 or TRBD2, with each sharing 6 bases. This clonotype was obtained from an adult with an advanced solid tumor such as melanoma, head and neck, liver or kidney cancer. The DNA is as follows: TGTGCCAGCAGGCTCATGGGGGGCCACGAGCAGTACTTC. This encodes CASRLMGGHEQYF.